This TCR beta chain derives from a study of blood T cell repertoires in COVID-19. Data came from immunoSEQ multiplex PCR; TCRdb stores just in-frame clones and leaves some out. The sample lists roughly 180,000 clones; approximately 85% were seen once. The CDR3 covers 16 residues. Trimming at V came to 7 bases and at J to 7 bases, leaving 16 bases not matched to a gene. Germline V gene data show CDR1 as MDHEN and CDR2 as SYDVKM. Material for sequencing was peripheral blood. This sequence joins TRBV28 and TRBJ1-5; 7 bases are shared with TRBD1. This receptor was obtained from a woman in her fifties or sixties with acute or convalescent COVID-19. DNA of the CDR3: TGTGCCAGCATCCCTAGGGGGCGCCAGTCATCACAGCCCCAGCATTTT. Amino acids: CASIPRGRQSSQPQHF.